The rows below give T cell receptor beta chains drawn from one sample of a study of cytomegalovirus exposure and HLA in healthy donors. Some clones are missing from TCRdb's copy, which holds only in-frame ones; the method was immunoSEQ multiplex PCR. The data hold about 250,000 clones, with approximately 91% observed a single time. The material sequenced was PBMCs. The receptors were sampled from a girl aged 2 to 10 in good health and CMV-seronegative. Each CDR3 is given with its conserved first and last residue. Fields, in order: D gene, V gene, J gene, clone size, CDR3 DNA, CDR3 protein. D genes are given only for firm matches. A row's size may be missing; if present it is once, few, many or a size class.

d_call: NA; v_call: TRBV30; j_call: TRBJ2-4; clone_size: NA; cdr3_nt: TGTGCCTGGAGTGTACGTTGGCGCAGGGAGGAGGCCAAAAACATTCAGTACTTC; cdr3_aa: CAWSVRWRREEAKNIQYF
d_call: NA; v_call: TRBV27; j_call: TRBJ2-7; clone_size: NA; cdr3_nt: TGTGCCAGCAGCCCTAGCGTTGGGCCCTACGAGCAGTACTTC; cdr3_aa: CASSPSVGPYEQYF
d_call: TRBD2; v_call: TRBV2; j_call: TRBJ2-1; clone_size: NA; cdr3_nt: TGTGCCAGCTTAAAACCGGGACTAGCGGGTGGGAATGAGCAGTTCTTC; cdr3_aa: CASLKPGLAGGNEQFF
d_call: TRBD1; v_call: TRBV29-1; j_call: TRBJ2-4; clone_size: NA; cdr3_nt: TGCAGCGGGACCGAGGGGGCCGTCAACATTCAGTACTTC; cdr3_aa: CSGTEGAVNIQYF
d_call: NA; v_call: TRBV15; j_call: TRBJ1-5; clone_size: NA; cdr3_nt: TGTGCCACCAGCAGGGCGGGTGGGCAGGGAGGTCAGCCCCAGCATTTT; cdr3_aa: CATSRAGGQGGQPQHF
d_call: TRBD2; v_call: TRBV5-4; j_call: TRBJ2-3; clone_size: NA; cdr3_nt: TGTGCCAGCAGCTTGGCCGGGGGGGGCCTCAGCACAGATACGCAGTATTTT; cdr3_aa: CASSLAGGGLSTDTQYF
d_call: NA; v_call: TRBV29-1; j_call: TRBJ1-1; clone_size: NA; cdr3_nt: TGCAGCGGCGGGGGAACAGGGAACACTGAAGCTTTCTTT; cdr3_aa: CSGGGTGNTEAFF
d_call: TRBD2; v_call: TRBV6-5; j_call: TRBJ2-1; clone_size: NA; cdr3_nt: TGTGCCAGCAGTTATTCGGCGGGAGGTAGTTACAATGAGCAGTTCTTC; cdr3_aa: CASSYSAGGSYNEQFF
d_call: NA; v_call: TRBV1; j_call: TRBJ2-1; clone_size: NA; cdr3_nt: TGCACCAGCAGCCAAGTCAGGTCGGGAGGTATCCACAATGAGCAGTTCTTC; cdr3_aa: CTSSQVRSGGIHNEQFF
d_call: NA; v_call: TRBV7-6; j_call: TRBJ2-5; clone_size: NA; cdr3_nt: TGTGCCAGCAGCTTAGGGGGAGTGGACTGGGAGACCCAGTACTTC; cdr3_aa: CASSLGGVDWETQYF
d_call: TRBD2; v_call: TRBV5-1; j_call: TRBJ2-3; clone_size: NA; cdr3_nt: TGCGCCAGCAGCTCCGGGACTAGCGTAACAGATACGCAGTATTTT; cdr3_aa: CASSSGTSVTDTQYF
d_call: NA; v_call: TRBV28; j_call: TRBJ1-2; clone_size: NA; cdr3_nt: TGTGCCAGCAGTTTATCTCAGGGAGGAGGCTATGGCTACACCTTC; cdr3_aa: CASSLSQGGGYGYTF
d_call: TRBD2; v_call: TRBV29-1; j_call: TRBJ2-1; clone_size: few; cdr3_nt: TGCAGCGTCCCCAGCGGGAGGGAGCAGTTCTTC; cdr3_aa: CSVPSGREQFF
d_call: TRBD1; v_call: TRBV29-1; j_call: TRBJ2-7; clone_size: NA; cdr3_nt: TGCAGCGTGGCGGACAGGGCAAACGAGCAGTACTTC; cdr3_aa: CSVADRANEQYF
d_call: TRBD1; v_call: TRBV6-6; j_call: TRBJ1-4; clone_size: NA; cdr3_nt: TGTGCCAGCAGGGAGACAGGGATTAATGAAAAACTGTTTTTT; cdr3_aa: CASRETGINEKLFF
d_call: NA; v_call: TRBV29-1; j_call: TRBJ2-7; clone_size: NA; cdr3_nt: TGCAGCGTTGTAGGGAGAGCTCCCGTCCACGAGCAGTACTTC; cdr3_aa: CSVVGRAPVHEQYF
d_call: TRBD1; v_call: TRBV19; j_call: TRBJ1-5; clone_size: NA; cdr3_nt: TGTGCCAGTAGTATACAGGGGGCCCCGGGCCAGCCCCAGCATTTT; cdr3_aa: CASSIQGAPGQPQHF
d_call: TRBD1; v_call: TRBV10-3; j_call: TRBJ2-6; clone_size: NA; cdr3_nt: TGTGCCATCAGTGAGTCCACAGGGGGTTACTCTGGGGCCAACGTCCTGACTTTC; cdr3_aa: CAISESTGGYSGANVLTF
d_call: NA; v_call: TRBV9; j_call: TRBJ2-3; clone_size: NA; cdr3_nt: TGTGCCAGCAGCGTAATGTTCGGGAGCGGAACGGATACGCAGTATTTT; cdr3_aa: CASSVMFGSGTDTQYF
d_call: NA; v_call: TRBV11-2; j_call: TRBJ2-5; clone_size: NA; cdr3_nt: TGTGCCAGCAGCTTAGTGGGCAGCCAAGAGACCCAGTACTTC; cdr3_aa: CASSLVGSQETQYF
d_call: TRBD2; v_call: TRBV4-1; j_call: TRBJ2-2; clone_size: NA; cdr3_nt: TGCGCCAGCAGCCTAGAAGCGGGGGGGGTAGCTGGGGAGCTGTTTTTT; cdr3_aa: CASSLEAGGVAGELFF
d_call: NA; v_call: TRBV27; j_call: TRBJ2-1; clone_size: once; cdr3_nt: TGTGCCAGCAGTTCCACCTCCGGGAGCCTGGGGGAGCAGTTCTTC; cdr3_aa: CASSSTSGSLGEQFF
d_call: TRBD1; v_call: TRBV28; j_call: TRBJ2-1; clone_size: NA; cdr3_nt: TGTGCCAGCAGTGATCCCGGGACAGGCAGCAATGAGCAGTTCTTC; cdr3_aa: CASSDPGTGSNEQFF
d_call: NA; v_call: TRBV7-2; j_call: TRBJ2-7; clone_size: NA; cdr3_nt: TGTGCCAGCAGCTTAGTTCCACGATCGGACGAGCAGTACTTC; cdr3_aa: CASSLVPRSDEQYF
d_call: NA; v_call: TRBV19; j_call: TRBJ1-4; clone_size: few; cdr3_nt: TGTGCCAGTAGAGTCCCAGTCGCGGAGGGAGACCTGTTTTTT; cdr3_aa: CASRVPVAEGDLFF
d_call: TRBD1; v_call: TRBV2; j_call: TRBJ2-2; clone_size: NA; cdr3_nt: TGTGCCAGCAGTTTGGGACAGGGCCCCGGGGAGCTGTTTTTT; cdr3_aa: CASSLGQGPGELFF
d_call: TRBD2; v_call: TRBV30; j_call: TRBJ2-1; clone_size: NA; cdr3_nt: TGTGCCTGGAGTGTAGCGGGGTTCAAGTTCTTC; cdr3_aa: CAWSVAGFKFF
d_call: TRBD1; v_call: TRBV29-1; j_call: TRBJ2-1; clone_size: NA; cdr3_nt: TGCAGCGGATCCGGGACAGTGACCTACAATGAGCAGTTCTTC; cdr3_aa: CSGSGTVTYNEQFF
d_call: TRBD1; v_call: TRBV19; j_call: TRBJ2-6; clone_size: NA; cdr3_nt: TGTGCCAGTTCCGGGGACAGGGTAAGGAGTGGGGCCAACGTCCTGACTTTC; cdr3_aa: CASSGDRVRSGANVLTF
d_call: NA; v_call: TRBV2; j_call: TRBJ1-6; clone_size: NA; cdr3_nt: TGTGCCAGCAGTGAAGGCAGGGCGCCCTCCGCCTCCTATAATTCACCCCTCCACTTT; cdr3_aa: CASSEGRAPSASYNSPLHF
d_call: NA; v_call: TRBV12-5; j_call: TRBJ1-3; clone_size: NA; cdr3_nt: TGTGCTAGTGGCCCGCACCAGGGTCCTGGAAACACCATATATTTT; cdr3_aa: CASGPHQGPGNTIYF
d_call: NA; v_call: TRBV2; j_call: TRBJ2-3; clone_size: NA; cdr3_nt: TGTGCCAGCAGTCCACAACCAGGTCCCAGGGTGGATACGCAGTATTTT; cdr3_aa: CASSPQPGPRVDTQYF
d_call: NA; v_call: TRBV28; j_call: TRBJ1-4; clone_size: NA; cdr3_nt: TGTGCCAGCAGTTTTAACCCGGACAGCGTTAATGAAAAACTGTTTTTT; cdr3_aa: CASSFNPDSVNEKLFF
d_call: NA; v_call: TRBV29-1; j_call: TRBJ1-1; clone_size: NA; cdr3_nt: TGCAGCGGTGCCGACAGCCCGAACACTGAAGCTTTCTTT; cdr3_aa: CSGADSPNTEAFF
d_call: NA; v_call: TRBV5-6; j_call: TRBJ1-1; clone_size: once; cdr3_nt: TGTGCCAGCAGCGACCTCGGGGGGGGGAGGGCTGAAGCTTTCTTT; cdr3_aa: CASSDLGGGRAEAFF
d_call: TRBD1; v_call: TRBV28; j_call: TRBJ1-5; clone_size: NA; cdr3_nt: TGTGCCAGCAGTTTTTGGGACAGGGCAGAAGATCAGCCCCAGCATTTT; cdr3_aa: CASSFWDRAEDQPQHF
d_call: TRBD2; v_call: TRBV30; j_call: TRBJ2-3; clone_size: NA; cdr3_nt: TGTGCCTGGAGGGGACTAGCGGCTAAAGGAGGTACGCAGTATTTT; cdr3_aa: CAWRGLAAKGGTQYF
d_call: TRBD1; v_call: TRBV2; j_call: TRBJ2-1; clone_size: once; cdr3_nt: TGTGCCAGCAGTGATCTCACAGGGGGTGAGCAGTTCTTC; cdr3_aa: CASSDLTGGEQFF
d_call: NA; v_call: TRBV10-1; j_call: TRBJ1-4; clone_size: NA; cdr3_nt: TGCGCCAGCTCCTCAGGGGAAGCTAATGAAAAACTGTTTTTT; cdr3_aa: CASSSGEANEKLFF
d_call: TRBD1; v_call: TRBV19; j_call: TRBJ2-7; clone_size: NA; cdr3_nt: TGTGCCAGTAGCCGACAGGGGCCCTACGAGCAGTACTTC; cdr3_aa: CASSRQGPYEQYF
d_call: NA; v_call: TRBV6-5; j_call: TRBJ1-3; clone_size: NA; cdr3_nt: TGTGCCAGCACCTACGGAGGTGCTGGAAACACCATATATTTT; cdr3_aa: CASTYGGAGNTIYF
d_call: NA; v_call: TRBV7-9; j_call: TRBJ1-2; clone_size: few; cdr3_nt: TGTGCCAGCAGCTTATCAGGGGAACATCGACGGGGCTACACCTTC; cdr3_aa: CASSLSGEHRRGYTF